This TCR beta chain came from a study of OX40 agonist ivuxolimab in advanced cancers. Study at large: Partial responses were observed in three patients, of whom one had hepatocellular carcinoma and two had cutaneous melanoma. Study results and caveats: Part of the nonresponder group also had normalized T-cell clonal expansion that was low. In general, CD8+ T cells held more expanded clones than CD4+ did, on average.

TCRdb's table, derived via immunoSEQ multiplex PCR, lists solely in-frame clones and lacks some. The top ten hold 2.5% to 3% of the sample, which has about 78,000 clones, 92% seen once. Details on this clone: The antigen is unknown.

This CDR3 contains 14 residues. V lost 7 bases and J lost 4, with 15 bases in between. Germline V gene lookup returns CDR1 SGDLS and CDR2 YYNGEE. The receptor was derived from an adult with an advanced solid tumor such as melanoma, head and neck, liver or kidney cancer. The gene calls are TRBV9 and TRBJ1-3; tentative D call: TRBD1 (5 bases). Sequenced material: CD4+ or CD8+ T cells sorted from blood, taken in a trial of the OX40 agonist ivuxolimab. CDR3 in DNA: TGTGCCAGCTCCCGGGACGGCGGCGGAAACACCATATATTTT. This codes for CASSRDGGGNTIYF.